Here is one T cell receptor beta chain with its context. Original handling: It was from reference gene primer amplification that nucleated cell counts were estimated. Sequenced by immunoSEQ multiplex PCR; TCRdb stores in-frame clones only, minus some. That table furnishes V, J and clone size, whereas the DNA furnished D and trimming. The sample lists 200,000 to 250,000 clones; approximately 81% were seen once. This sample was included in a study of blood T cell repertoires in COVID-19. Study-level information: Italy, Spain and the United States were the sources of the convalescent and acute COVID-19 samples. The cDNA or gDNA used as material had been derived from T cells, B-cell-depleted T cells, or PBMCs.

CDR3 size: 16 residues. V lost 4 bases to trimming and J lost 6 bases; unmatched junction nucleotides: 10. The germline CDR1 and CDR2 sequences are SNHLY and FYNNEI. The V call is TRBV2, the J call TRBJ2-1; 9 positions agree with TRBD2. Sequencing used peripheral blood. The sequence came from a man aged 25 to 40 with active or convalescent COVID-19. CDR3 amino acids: CASSGARSGGTNEQFF. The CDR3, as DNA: TGTGCCAGCAGTGGCGCCCGTAGCGGGGGCACCAATGAGCAGTTCTTC.